These 23 T cell receptor beta chains came from one sample sequenced in a study of cytotoxic CD8 clonotypes in ibrutinib-treated CLL. TCRdb's copy holds only in-frame clones and misses some; the assay was immunoSEQ multiplex PCR. The data show approximately 340,000 clones, 67% seen once. The specimen comprised PBMCs, sampled after 36 months of ibrutinib treatment. Receptors were obtained from a human donor with chronic lymphocytic leukemia.

This clone was counted only a few times. The chain joins TRBV27 to TRBJ2-6; no definite D call. The CDR3 contains 17 residues. The ends were cut back, 0 bases at V and 0 bases at J, with 9 bases in the middle. Germline-derived CDR1 and CDR2 are MNHEY and SMNVEV (reference sequence). CDR3 loop: CASSLSAGPSGANVLTF. The CDR3, as DNA: TGTGCCAGCAGTTTATCGGCAGGCCCCTCTGGGGCCAACGTCCTGACTTTC.

The rearrangement links TRBV11-2 to TRBJ2-1; no definite D call. Looked up from germline, CDR1 is SGHAT and CDR2 is FQNNGV. Trimming pared 2 bases from V and 0 bases from J, leaving 8 bases between. The CDR3 is 15 amino acids. The CDR3 sequence: CASSLRRSSYNEQFF. CDR3 sequence (DNA): TGTGCCAGCAGCTTACGGCGGAGCTCCTACAATGAGCAGTTCTTC.

This clone showed up just a few times. The V call is TRBV2, the J call TRBJ1-1; D is perhaps TRBD1 (5 bases). This CDR3 is 14 amino acids long. Germline V gene sequence: CDR1 SNHLY, CDR2 FYNNEI. V was cut by 5 bases and J by 1 base, with 11 bases left in between. Written as DNA, the CDR3 is TGTGCCAGCAGTAGATTCACAGGGAACACTGAAGCTTTCTTT. It translates to CASSRFTGNTEAFF.

This chain joins TRBV29-1 and TRBJ2-2; tentatively, D is TRBD2 (6 bases). V was cut by 8 bases and J by 2 bases, with 15 bases left in between. This CDR3 spans 14 amino acids. Germline CDR1 SQVTM, CDR2 ANQGSEA. As DNA, the CDR3 is TGCAGCACCTCCGGGACTGATAACACCGGGGAGCTGTTTTTT. Protein sequence: CSTSGTDNTGELFF.

This clone appeared once. The CDR3, as DNA: TGTGCCACACTACGGGAGGGATTAAACTATGGCTACACCTTC. It specifies CATLREGLNYGYTF. The chain is built from TRBV11-2 and TRBJ1-2; D ambiguous. Trimming took off 10 bases at V and 2 bases at J, with 17 bases between the two ends. CDR3 length: 14 residues. The germline V gene has CDR1 SGHAT and CDR2 FQNNGV.

This clone was picked up a small number of times. V is TRBV18 and J is TRBJ1-1; D is unclear. V lost 4 bases, J lost 2 bases, and 8 bases lay in between. Per the germline V gene, CDR1 is KGHSH and CDR2 is LQKENI. This CDR3 region has 13 residues. CDR3 sequence: CASSREGNTEAFF. CDR3 coding DNA: TGTGCCAGCTCACGAGAGGGAAACACTGAAGCTTTCTTT.

This clone has more than one count but fewer than ten. This sequence joins TRBV29-1 and TRBJ1-4; D not certain. Germline lookup yields CDR1 SQVTM and CDR2 ANQGSEA. The CDR3 contains 12 residues. The germline V and J ends were trimmed by 6 bases and 5 bases, with 10 bases remaining between them. For the CDR3, the DNA is TGCAGCGTCGCCGGGAGCAATGAAAAACTGTTTTTT. Protein product: CSVAGSNEKLFF.

The chain combines TRBV18 with TRBJ1-4; no firm D call. Germline V lookup: CDR1 KGHSH, CDR2 LQKENI. With 4 bases removed from V and 7 bases from J, the gap between germline ends came to 7 bases. CDR3 length: 12 amino acids. CDR3 residues: CASSRLGEKLFF. The CDR3 region has the DNA TGTGCCAGCTCACGCCTGGGTGAAAAACTGTTTTTT. Based on the CDR3 plus reference TRBV18 and TRBJ1-4, the full variable domain is NAGVMQNPRHLVRRRGQEARLRCSPMKGHSHVYWYRQLPEEGLKFMVYLQKENIIDESGMPKERFSAEFPKEGPSILRIQQVVRGDSAAYFCASSRLGEKLFFGSGTQLSVL.

The V and J genes are TRBV18 and TRBJ1-3; D perhaps matches TRBD1 (5 bases). V shed 3 bases and J shed 8 bases, with 11 bases lying between them. CDR1 KGHSH and CDR2 LQKENI come from the germline V gene. This CDR3 contains 13 residues. CDR3 protein: CASSPAGKDTIYF. In DNA, the CDR3 is TGTGCCAGCTCACCTGCAGGGAAAGACACCATATATTTT.

This chain joins TRBV6-6 and TRBJ2-3, with D unresolved. V lost 6 bases and J lost 5, with 12 bases in between. Per the germline V gene, CDR1 is MNHNY and CDR2 is SVGAGI (reference sequence). The length of the CDR3 is 13 residues. The CDR3 spells CASSRLQLDTQYF. The CDR3 nucleotides read TGTGCCAGCAGCAGACTCCAGTTAGATACGCAGTATTTT.

The chain couples TRBV5-6 to TRBJ2-6; D might be TRBD2 (6 bases). Germline CDR1 and CDR2: SGHDT and YYEEEE. V was pared by 3 bases and J by 2 bases, with 9 bases between. The CDR3 is made up of 15 amino acids. The CDR3 sequence is CASSWGRTGANVLTF. The CDR3 DNA is TGTGCCAGCAGCTGGGGGAGGACTGGGGCCAACGTCCTGACTTTC.

V and J are TRBV5-1 and TRBJ2-7; D is possibly TRBD1 or TRBD2 (5 bases each). Germline V gene data show CDR1 as SGHRS and CDR2 as YFSETQ. This CDR3 is built from 12 residues. V gave up 3 bases and J gave up 6 bases, with 10 bases separating them. Here the CDR3 DNA reads TGCGCCAGCAGCTGGGACGGGCTCGAGCAGTACTTC. It is translated as CASSWDGLEQYF. Looking up the rest from reference TRBV5-1 and TRBJ2-7 gives the full variable domain: KAGVTQTPRYLIKTRGQQVTLSCSPISGHRSVSWYQQTPGQGLQFLFEYFSETQRNKGNFPGRFSGRQFSNSRSEMNVSTLELGDSALYLCASSWDGLEQYFGPGTRLTVT.

The V and J genes are TRBV4-3 and TRBJ1-3; weak D call: TRBD1 (6 bases). The CDR3 covers 16 residues. With 2 bases removed from V and 0 bases from J, the gap between germline ends came to 11 bases. Germline V gene data show CDR1 as LGHNA and CDR2 as YSLEER. CDR3 DNA sequence: TGCGCCAGCAGCCAACTACAGGGCCACTCTGGAAACACCATATATTTT. This gives the protein CASSQLQGHSGNTIYF.

V usage is TRBV9 and J usage is TRBJ2-2; 11 nucleotides line up with TRBD1. CDR1 SGDLS and CDR2 YYNGEE come from the germline V gene. The CDR3 consists of 16 residues. The trim removed 1 base at V and 4 bases at J, leaving 3 bases unmatched. The DNA for the CDR3 is TGTGCCAGCAGCGTAACCGGGACAGGGGGCACCGGGGAGCTGTTTTTT. Its translation: CASSVTGTGGTGELFF.

The CDR3 DNA follows: TGCGCCAGCAGCGACGGACTGGCCCAAGAGACCCAGTACTTC. It yields the protein CASSDGLAQETQYF. The genes are TRBV10-2 and TRBJ2-5; tentative D call: TRBD2 (5 bases). Germline V gene sequence: CDR1 WSHSY, CDR2 SAAADI. The CDR3 loop spans 14 amino acids. Trimming removed 6 bases from V and 1 base from J, with 12 bases in between.

The V call is TRBV27, the J call TRBJ1-1; 8 bases match TRBD1. The CDR3 covers 14 residues. CDR1 is MNHEY and CDR2 is SMNVEV in the germline V gene (reference sequence). V lost 3 bases and J lost 1; bases outside the gene matches: 1. The CDR3 here is CASSLGQANTEAFF. The CDR3 nucleotides are TGTGCCAGCAGTTTGGGACAGGCGAACACTGAAGCTTTCTTT.

V gene TRBV4-1 combines with J gene TRBJ2-1, with a possible D match to TRBD1 (6 bases). V dropped 3 bases and J dropped 0 bases, with 12 bases sitting between them. Looked up from germline, CDR1 is MGHRA and CDR2 is YSYEKL. This CDR3 has 16 amino acids. The CDR3 here is CASSHFQGSSYNEQFF. CDR3 coding DNA: TGCGCCAGCAGCCATTTTCAGGGGAGCTCCTACAATGAGCAGTTCTTC.

The chain is built from TRBV18 and TRBJ2-1; 7 nucleotides agree with TRBD2. Germline loops: CDR1 KGHSH, CDR2 LQKENI. The CDR3 totals 14 residues. The V and J ends lost 6 bases and 0 bases, in that order; junction bases with no gene match: 2. The CDR3 loop reads CASSRTSSYNEQFF. The CDR3 DNA is TGTGCCAGCTCTAGGACTAGCTCCTACAATGAGCAGTTCTTC.

The CDR3 region has the DNA TGTGCCAGCAGCTTAGCGCCGGGACAGGAATACATTCAGTACTTC. Translation gives CASSLAPGQEYIQYF. The chain recombines TRBV7-6 with TRBJ2-4; 8 bases agree with TRBD1. Germline CDR1 SGHVS, CDR2 FNYEAQ. The CDR3 runs to 15 residues. The junction had 6 bases not matched to a gene; V was cut back by 0 bases and J by 8 bases.

The chain carries TRBV25-1 and TRBJ1-2; no firm D call. This CDR3 contains 11 residues. Germline lookup yields CDR1 MGHDK and CDR2 SYGVNS. Trimming removed 1 base from V and 8 bases from J, with 5 bases in between. CDR3 amino acids: CASSESLGYTF. The DNA of the CDR3 is TGTGCCAGCAGTGAATCGCTCGGCTACACCTTC.

With regard to this clone: Within the sample, other DNA sequences also encode this same CDR3. V usage is TRBV9 and J usage is TRBJ2-5, with 7 bases that match TRBD2. CDR3 length equals 14 residues. V was pared by 4 bases and J by 1 base, with 4 bases of the junction left unmatched. The germline V gene has CDR1 SGDLS and CDR2 YYNGEE. Here the CDR3 reads CASSPGGTQETQYF. DNA for the CDR3: TGTGCCAGCAGCCCGGGAGGTACCCAAGAGACCCAGTACTTC.

The rearrangement links TRBV6-6 to TRBJ2-7; TRBD1 matches at 8 bases. The ends lost 6 bases at V and 3 bases at J; junction bases unmatched: 10. The V gene's germline CDR1 is MNHNY and CDR2 SVGAGI (reference sequence). The CDR3 runs 15 residues. CDR3 nucleotide sequence: TGTGCCAGCAGCCTTGGAACAGGGGGTTACTACGAGCAGTACTTC. Its translation: CASSLGTGGYYEQYF.

The chain recombines TRBV5-4 with TRBJ1-2, with D maybe TRBD1 (5 bases). This CDR3 is 16 amino acids long. Germline V gene sequence: CDR1 SGHNT, CDR2 YYREEE (reference sequence). Trimming shortened V by 4 bases and J by 3 bases, and 19 bases separated the two germline ends. Here the CDR3 reads CASSPRRAGTDYGYTF. The CDR3 DNA is TGTGCCAGCAGCCCCCGGAGGGCAGGGACGGACTATGGCTACACCTTC.